The T cell receptor (beta chain) under discussion was sequenced for a study of shared clonotypes between healthy human individuals. Study results and limitations: It was observed that approximately 5% of naive CD4 clonotypes were shared across a few donors.

Details on this clone: Antigen: not known.

Data came from immunoSEQ multiplex PCR; TCRdb stores just in-frame clones and leaves some out. The sample contains over 150,000 clones, approximately 61% of which appear only once. CDR3 length: 12 residues. Between the trimmed V and J ends, which lost 4 bases and 6 bases, there was a span of 7 bases. Germline V gene sequence: CDR1 SGHNT, CDR2 YENEEA. This chain uses TRBV11-3 with TRBJ2-1, with D unclear. The sequenced sample was memory CD4+ T cells sorted from blood. The subset here: CD45RA-negative fraction. The origin of this receptor is a man in his thirties or forties in good health. Written as DNA, the CDR3 is TGTGCCAGCAGCTCGGACCCCAATGAGCAGTTCTTC. Protein sequence: CASSSDPNEQFF.